A selection of T cell receptor beta chains follows, all from one sample in a study of blood T cell repertoires in COVID-19. Repertoires were generated with immunoSEQ multiplex PCR, while TCRdb's copy carries only in-frame clones and drops some. This sample has 150,000 to 200,000 clones, with approximately 79% found just once. Sequencing was performed on peripheral blood. Receptor source: a woman aged 80 or older with acute or convalescent COVID-19. Each CDR3 is given with its conserved first and last residue. The D gene is left open where the match is weak. The listing skips clone size in some rows; elsewhere it reads once, few, many or a size class.

>NA|TRBJ1-2|TRBV27|many
TGTGCCAGCAGCCCTGTCGGGCAGGGTCGGGATGGCTACACCTTC
CASSPVGQGRDGYTF
>NA|TRBJ2-5|TRBV11-3|NA
TGTGCCAGCAGCCAAGGCGCAGGGGAAGAGACCCAGTACTTC
CASSQGAGEETQYF
>TRBD1|TRBJ1-2|TRBV29-1|NA
TGCAGCACTTTACCTCAGGGGGGAGGTGGCTACACCTTC
CSTLPQGGGGYTF
>TRBD2|TRBJ2-1|TRBV7-9|NA
TGTGCCAGCAGCTCCGGACTAGCAAGCTCCTACAATGAGCAGTTCTTC
CASSSGLASSYNEQFF
>NA|TRBJ2-1|TRBV2|NA
TGTGCCAGCAGTGCCGCTTTTGGTACAGATGAGCAGTTCTTC
CASSAAFGTDEQFF
>TRBD1|TRBJ1-5|TRBV6-2/TRBV6-3|once
TGTGCCAGCAGTTACTCGCGGGACAGGGGATATAGCAATCAGCCCCAGCATTTT
CASSYSRDRGYSNQPQHF
>NA|TRBJ1-3|TRBV7-6|once
TGTGCCAGCAGCCTCAACATGCTCTCTGGAAACACCATATATTTT
CASSLNMLSGNTIYF
>NA|TRBJ2-5|TRBV18|NA
TGTGCCAGCTCACCACGGTCCGAGACGGGAGAGACCCAGTACTTC
CASSPRSETGETQYF
>NA|TRBJ2-7|TRBV10-1|NA
TGCGCCAGCAGTTCGGCCCCTGGGCACTCCTCCTACGAGCAGTACTTC
CASSSAPGHSSYEQYF
>NA|TRBJ1-1|TRBV27|NA
TGTGCCAGCAGTTTAGGACTTAAATATACTGAAGCTTTCTTT
CASSLGLKYTEAFF
>TRBD1|TRBJ2-7|TRBV19|NA
TGTGCCAGTAGTACGACAGGGGTAAACGAGCAGTACTTC
CASSTTGVNEQYF
>NA|TRBJ1-6|TRBV6-1|few
TGTGCCAGCAGTGAAGTACAGGATAGATCACCCCTCCACTTT
CASSEVQDRSPLHF
>NA|TRBJ2-1|TRBV9|NA
TGTGCCAGCAGCGTAGTGGCAGATTACAATGAGCAGTTCTTC
CASSVVADYNEQFF
>TRBD1|TRBJ2-7|TRBV7-9|few
TGTGCCAGCAGGGATACGGGGACAGGGGACTACGAGCAGTACTTC
CASRDTGTGDYEQYF
>NA|TRBJ2-5|TRBV5-1|NA
TGCGCCAGCAGCTTGGGAGGCATGCTACAAGAGACCCAGTACTTC
CASSLGGMLQETQYF
>NA|TRBJ2-7|TRBV27|NA
TGTGCCAGCAGTTTATCTCCAGGCCTACCCTACGAGCAGTACTTC
CASSLSPGLPYEQYF
>TRBD1|TRBJ2-1|TRBV5-4|NA
TGTGCCAGCAGCTTAACAGGGGGCCCCTACAATGAGCAGTTCTTC
CASSLTGGPYNEQFF
>NA|TRBJ1-4|TRBV5-1|NA
TGCGCCAGCAGCTTGGCGACAGGCCGAATCGAAAAACTGTTTTTT
CASSLATGRIEKLFF
>NA|TRBJ2-5|TRBV5-4|NA
TGTGCCAGCAGCACCGGACAGTACCAAGAGACCCAGTACTTC
CASSTGQYQETQYF
>TRBD1|TRBJ1-4|TRBV28|NA
TGTGCCAGCAGTCCAGGGGGCGCTTTGGAAACTAATGAAAAACTGTTTTTT
CASSPGGALETNEKLFF
>TRBD1|TRBJ1-6|TRBV5-4|NA
TGTGCCAGCAGCTTGATACAGGGGAATTCACCCCTCCACTTT
CASSLIQGNSPLHF
>TRBD2|TRBJ2-1|TRBV9|NA
TGTGCCAGCAGCCCAGGACTAGCGGGAGGAACTAAAAGTTACAATGAGCAGTTCTTC
CASSPGLAGGTKSYNEQFF